This passage covers 27 T cell receptor beta chains from one sample sequenced in a study of blood T cell repertoires in COVID-19. TCRdb's copy holds only in-frame clones and misses some; the assay was immunoSEQ multiplex PCR. The repertoire has about 190,000 clones, about 83% of them found once; the top ten carry about 5.1%. Source material: peripheral blood. The origin of the receptors is a woman in her 70s with active or convalescent COVID-19.

The rearrangement uses TRBV19 and TRBJ2-3; D is perhaps TRBD1 (6 bases). This CDR3 region has 14 residues. The V gene's germline CDR1 is LNHDA and CDR2 SQIVND (reference sequence). With 3 bases removed from V and 3 bases from J, the gap between germline ends came to 10 bases. CDR3 region: CASSMQGSTDTQYF. The CDR3 DNA follows: TGTGCCAGTAGTATGCAGGGGTCGACAGATACGCAGTATTTT.

This chain uses TRBV21-1 with TRBJ2-2; whether TRBD2, the table's D call, matches the DNA was not checked. TRBV21-1 counts as a pseudogene. This CDR3 is 16 amino acids long. Written as DNA, the CDR3 is TGTGCCAGCAGCATGCAAGCGGGACGGTGCACCGGGGAGCTGTTTTTT. Translation gives CASSMQAGRCTGELFF.

The J gene is TRBJ1-4, the V gene TRBV15, with D tentatively TRBD1 (5 bases). V shed 0 bases and J shed 6 bases, with 14 bases lying between them. Germline V lookup: CDR1 LNHNV, CDR2 YYDKDF (reference sequence). The CDR3 loop spans 16 amino acids. The CDR3, as DNA: TGTGCCACCAGCAGAGATGTGGGAGGGGATGATGAAAAACTGTTTTTT. Protein: CATSRDVGGDDEKLFF. The variable domain in full, completed from reference TRBV15 and TRBJ1-4, reads DAMVIQNPRYQVTQFGKPVTLSCSQTLNHNVMYWYQQKSSQAPKLLFHYYDKDFNNEADTPDNFQSRRPNTSFCFLDIRSPGLGDTAMYLCATSRDVGGDDEKLFFGSGTQLSVL.

This chain connects TRBV5-1 to TRBJ2-1; 8 bases align to TRBD2. From germline, CDR1 is SGHRS and CDR2 YFSETQ. The V gene end was trimmed by 0 bases and the J gene end by 6 bases; junction bases not matched to a gene: 5. The CDR3 covers 15 residues. The CDR3 bases are TGCGCCAGCAGCTTGGGGGGACTAGGATCCAATGAGCAGTTCTTC. Translated: CASSLGGLGSNEQFF. The variable domain in full, completed from reference TRBV5-1 and TRBJ2-1, reads KAGVTQTPRYLIKTRGQQVTLSCSPISGHRSVSWYQQTPGQGLQFLFEYFSETQRNKGNFPGRFSGRQFSNSRSEMNVSTLELGDSALYLCASSLGGLGSNEQFFGPGTRLTVL.

The rearrangement uses TRBV28 and TRBJ1-1; maybe TRBD1 (5 bases). The V end lost 5 bases, the J end lost 5 bases, and 18 bases lay between the germline ends. The germline V gene has CDR1 MDHEN and CDR2 SYDVKM. This CDR3 spans 15 amino acids. For the CDR3, the DNA is TGTGCCAGCAGTCCGTTGGGGGAGGGCGAAACTGAAGCTTTCTTT. It specifies CASSPLGEGETEAFF.

This clone was detected only a few times. V is TRBV10-1 and J is TRBJ2-5, with 9 bases matching TRBD1. The CDR3 spans 13 residues. From germline, CDR1 is WNHNN and CDR2 SYGVQD (reference sequence). The V segment lost 5 bases and the J segment 6 bases; nucleotides outside the gene matches: 4. CDR3: CASSTGGAKTQYF. The DNA for the CDR3 is TGCGCCAGCAGTACAGGGGGCGCGAAGACCCAGTACTTC.

CDR3 sequence reads: CASSYSTGFYEQYF. In nucleotides, the CDR3 is TGTGCCAGCAGTTACTCGACAGGGTTCTACGAGCAGTACTTC. The chain is built from TRBV6-5 and TRBJ2-7; 7 bases are a match to TRBD1. The CDR3 is made up of 14 amino acids. The V gene's germline CDR1 is MNHEY and CDR2 SVGAGI. Losses at the gene ends were 0 bases for V and 3 bases for J; bases not matched to a gene: 2.

The chain is built from TRBV3-1 (or the pseudogene TRBV3-2) and TRBJ1-2; D remains ambiguous. Germline V gene sequence: CDR1 LGHDT, CDR2 YNNKEL (reference sequence). Trimming removed 4 bases from V and 1 base from J, with 13 bases in between. The CDR3 runs 15 residues. CDR3 sequence (DNA): TGTGCCAGCAGCCCCGGGTCTCGCGGTAACTATGGCTACACCTTC. It encodes CASSPGSRGNYGYTF.

This rearrangement joins TRBV5-1 to TRBJ2-3; 11 nucleotides align to TRBD1. V was clipped by 4 bases and J by 3 bases; unmatched bases: 10. The CDR3 has 17 amino acids. Per germline, CDR1 SGHRS and CDR2 YFSETQ. The chain's CDR3 is CASSIGQGAVKTDTQYF. The CDR3 DNA follows: TGCGCCAGCAGCATCGGACAGGGGGCGGTAAAGACAGATACGCAGTATTTT.

This clone was seen just once. The chain recombines TRBV7-8 with TRBJ1-2; D is perhaps TRBD1 (5 bases). Trimming pared 5 bases from V and 6 bases from J, leaving 22 bases between. The germline V gene encodes CDR1 SGHVS and CDR2 FQNEAQ. This CDR3 is 16 amino acids long. In DNA, the CDR3 is TGTGCCAGCAGCCTACGGTGGCCAGGGAAATATGATGGCTACACCTTC. Its translation: CASSLRWPGKYDGYTF.

V gene TRBV5-1 combines with J gene TRBJ2-2; TRBD1 agrees at 7 bases. From germline, CDR1 is SGHRS and CDR2 YFSETQ. This CDR3 comprises 15 residues. V shed 5 bases, J shed 5 bases, and the junction held 9 bases outside the gene matches. For the CDR3, the DNA is TGCGCCAGCAGGAGGGGGCTAGCAATAACCGGGGAGCTGTTTTTT. This encodes CASRRGLAITGELFF.

The V and J genes are TRBV7-2 and TRBJ2-4; D remains ambiguous. The germline V gene has CDR1 SGHTA and CDR2 FQGNSA. The V end was cut by 4 bases, the J end by 0 bases, with 7 bases between. This CDR3 region has 14 residues. This CDR3 is CASSYGLAKNIQYF. The CDR3 DNA sequence: TGTGCCAGCAGCTACGGGTTAGCCAAAAACATTCAGTACTTC.

The V gene is TRBV28, the J gene TRBJ2-4; no firm D call. This CDR3 contains 15 residues. CDR1 and CDR2 from the germline V gene are MDHEN and SYDVKM. Trimming stripped 5 bases from V and 8 bases from J, with 19 bases between. This CDR3 is CASSPQWAKGDIQYF. The CDR3 region has the DNA TGTGCCAGCAGTCCCCAATGGGCCAAAGGTGACATTCAGTACTTC. The whole variable domain, filled in from reference TRBV28 and TRBJ2-4, reads DVKVTQSSRYLVKRTGEKVFLECVQDMDHENMFWYRQDPGLGLRLIYFSYDVKMKEKGDIPEGYSVSREKKERFSLILESASTNQTSMYLCASSPQWAKGDIQYFGAGTRLSVL.

The chain employs TRBV2 and TRBJ2-7; 8 bases fit TRBD2. This CDR3 is 12 amino acids long. Trimming cost V 6 bases and J 6 bases; bases outside gene matches: 4. Germline CDR1 SNHLY, CDR2 FYNNEI. The CDR3 loop reads CASSPSGREQYF. CDR3 in DNA: TGTGCCAGCAGCCCTAGCGGGCGCGAGCAGTACTTC. The entire variable domain, with the rest obtained from reference TRBV2 and TRBJ2-7, is as follows: EPEVTQTPSHQVTQMGQEVILRCVPISNHLYFYWYRQILGQKVEFLVSFYNNEISEKSEIFDDQFSVERPDGSNFTLKIRSTKLEDSAMYFCASSPSGREQYFGPGTRLTVT.

Comment on this clone: One junction end does not reproduce the germline sequence, and a read error may be involved. The chain employs TRBV5-1 and TRBJ1-2, with TRBD1 matching over 12 bases. The CDR3 length is 14 residues. Per germline, CDR1 SGHRS and CDR2 YFSETQ. CDR3 region: CASSLEDGTGGRVF. CDR3 sequence (DNA): TGCGCCAGCAGCTTGGAGGATGGGACAGGGGGCCGTGTTTTC.

The chain joins TRBV5-1 to TRBJ2-1, with TRBD2 identical over 12 bases. The trim removed 4 bases at V and 8 bases at J, leaving 7 bases unmatched. The CDR3 has 15 amino acids. Looked up from germline, CDR1 is SGHRS and CDR2 is YFSETQ. This CDR3 is CASSNGLAGQDEQFF. CDR3 sequence (DNA): TGCGCCAGCAGCAACGGACTAGCGGGACAAGATGAGCAGTTCTTC.

This clone was found once. This chain's CDR3 is CASSHWTSGTAGTGELFF. CDR3 coding DNA: TGTGCCAGCAGTCATTGGACTAGCGGGACCGCGGGCACCGGGGAGCTGTTTTTT. The chain couples TRBV6-2 or TRBV6-3 to TRBJ2-2; 12 bases are shared with TRBD2. Germline V gene sequence: CDR1 MNHEY, CDR2 SVGEGT. The CDR3 loop spans 18 amino acids. Unmatched junction bases numbered 11, after V lost 5 bases and J lost 4 bases.

The rearrangement uses TRBV3-1 (or the pseudogene TRBV3-2) and TRBJ1-2; 7 bases line up with TRBD1. With 5 bases clipped from V and 4 bases from J, the junction kept 10 bases outside the gene matches. CDR1 is LGHDT, CDR2 YNNKEL, per germline (reference sequence). This CDR3 comprises 15 residues. The CDR3 sequence: CASSYRDRNVYGYTF. In nucleotides, the CDR3 is TGTGCCAGCAGCTACCGGGACAGAAACGTCTATGGCTACACCTTC.

This chain uses TRBV28 with TRBJ1-2; TRBD1 is a possible D gene (5 bases). This CDR3 has 11 amino acids. Deletions cut 6 bases from V and 7 bases from J, with 9 bases between. The V gene's germline CDR1 is MDHEN and CDR2 SYDVKM. In DNA form, the CDR3 reads TGTGCCAGCAGGAACACAGGTGGCTACACCTTC. It encodes CASRNTGGYTF.

The rearrangement joins TRBV5-1 to TRBJ1-5, with 7 bases identical to TRBD1. This CDR3 has 14 residues. The germline V gene has CDR1 SGHRS and CDR2 YFSETQ. Losses at the gene ends were 6 bases for V and 4 bases for J; bases not matched to a gene: 7. For the CDR3, the DNA is TGCGCCAGCAAGCTAAGGACAGGTAATCAGCCCCAGCATTTT. This sequence encodes CASKLRTGNQPQHF. Variable domain in full (rest from reference TRBV5-1 and TRBJ1-5): KAGVTQTPRYLIKTRGQQVTLSCSPISGHRSVSWYQQTPGQGLQFLFEYFSETQRNKGNFPGRFSGRQFSNSRSEMNVSTLELGDSALYLCASKLRTGNQPQHFGDGTRLSIL.

The chain combines TRBV6-5 with TRBJ2-1, with TRBD1 identical over 10 bases. Germline values: CDR1 MNHEY, CDR2 SVGAGI. The CDR3 loop spans 15 amino acids. Losses at the gene ends were 4 bases for V and 6 bases for J; bases not matched to a gene: 6. CDR3: CASSWSRTGGNEQFF. The CDR3 coding sequence is TGTGCCAGCAGTTGGAGTCGGACAGGGGGCAATGAGCAGTTCTTC.

This rearrangement joins TRBV5-1 to TRBJ2-7; 11 bases fit TRBD1. Losses at the gene ends were 0 bases for V and 8 bases for J; bases not matched to a gene: 10. Germline lookup yields CDR1 SGHRS and CDR2 YFSETQ. This CDR3 comprises 16 residues. CDR3 DNA: TGCGCCAGCAGCTTGGCGGGGACAGGGGGTGTTAGGAAGCAGTACTTC. It is translated as CASSLAGTGGVRKQYF.

This clone has a single count. The chain combines TRBV20-1 with TRBJ2-1; D is perhaps TRBD1 (6 bases). CDR1 and CDR2 from the germline V gene are DFQATT and SNEGSKA (reference sequence). This CDR3 spans 11 amino acids. V was cut by 3 bases and J by 9 bases, with 9 bases left in between. The CDR3 DNA is TGCAGTGCTAGTAGGGGGAGTGAGCAGTTCTTC. Amino acids: CSASRGSEQFF.

The gene calls are TRBV9 and TRBJ1-5; the match to TRBD1 covers 7 bases. There are 20 residues in the CDR3. V shed 3 bases and J 0 bases; nucleotides not matched to a gene: 18. Germline-derived CDR1 and CDR2 are SGDLS and YYNGEE. For the CDR3, the DNA is TGTGCCAGCAGCGCCCGTAGGGACAGTCGCCACCGATATAGCAATCAGCCCCAGCATTTT. It is translated as CASSARRDSRHRYSNQPQHF. The full variable domain, its missing parts supplied by reference TRBV9 and TRBJ1-5, is DSGVTQTPKHLITATGQRVTLRCSPRSGDLSVYWYQQSLDQGLQFLIQYYNGEERAKGNILERFSAQQFPDLHSELNLSSLELGDSALYFCASSARRDSRHRYSNQPQHFGDGTRLSIL.

Here the CDR3 reads CASSHRANTGELFF. CDR3 coding DNA: TGTGCCAGCAGCCACCGAGCGAACACCGGGGAGCTGTTTTTT. The chain combines TRBV7-2 with TRBJ2-2, with D unresolved. Trimming removed 5 bases from V and 0 bases from J, with 7 bases in between. Germline V gene lookup returns CDR1 SGHTA and CDR2 FQGNSA. The length of the CDR3 is 14 residues.

J is TRBJ2-1 and V is TRBV3-1 (or the pseudogene TRBV3-2); 10 bases are a match to TRBD2. The CDR3 length is 14 residues. V trimming: 4 bases; J trimming: 10 bases; junction bases outside the gene matches: 7. The germline gives CDR1 LGHDT, CDR2 YNNKEL (reference sequence). This chain's CDR3 is CASSLSGTSAEQFF. The CDR3 DNA follows: TGTGCCAGCAGCCTTTCCGGGACTAGCGCCGAGCAGTTCTTC.

The chain recombines TRBV9 with TRBJ2-2, with D maybe TRBD2 (6 bases). The CDR3 has 13 amino acids. V was shortened by 4 bases and J by 7 bases, with 11 bases between the two germline ends. Looked up from germline, CDR1 is SGDLS and CDR2 is YYNGEE. The CDR3: CASSRGLIGELFF. CDR3 sequence (DNA): TGTGCCAGCAGCAGAGGACTAATCGGGGAGCTGTTTTTT. Variable domain in full (rest from reference TRBV9 and TRBJ2-2): DSGVTQTPKHLITATGQRVTLRCSPRSGDLSVYWYQQSLDQGLQFLIQYYNGEERAKGNILERFSAQQFPDLHSELNLSSLELGDSALYFCASSRGLIGELFFGEGSRLTVL.